Here is one TCR beta chain with its context. Its antigen remains unidentified. The CDR3 consists of 15 residues. Some clones are missing from TCRdb's copy, which holds only in-frame ones; the method was immunoSEQ multiplex PCR. Of approximately 58,000 clones listed, about 81% are singletons. This sample was included in a study of OX40 agonist ivuxolimab in advanced cancers. About the research overall: Of the participants, roughly 40% had some prior anti-PD-1, anti-PD-L1 or anti-CTLA-4 therapy, which was allowed. Findings and limits, study-wide: Within 6 weeks, CD4+ and CD8+ blood T cells expanded clonally at 0.1 to 3.0 mg/kg. Among the nonresponders, some also had low normalized T-cell clonal expansion. Among expanded peripheral T cells, antigen specificity went undetermined.

The origin of this receptor is an adult with an advanced solid tumor such as melanoma, head and neck, liver or kidney cancer. The V and J genes are TRBV21-1 and TRBJ2-1; no DNA check was done on the table's D call, TRBD1. TRBV21-1 is classified as a pseudogene. The material sequenced was CD4+ or CD8+ T cells sorted from blood, taken in a trial of the OX40 agonist ivuxolimab. As DNA, the CDR3 is TGTGCCAGCAGCACCAGGGGAGTACTCTACAATGAGCAGTTCTTC. This sequence encodes CASSTRGVLYNEQFF.